These 2 T cell receptor beta chains originate from one sample sequenced in a study of cytomegalovirus exposure and HLA in healthy donors. Assay: immunoSEQ multiplex PCR; the TCRdb copy retains only in-frame clones and omits some. Found here are 190,000 or so clones, 80% to 85% of them singletons; the top ten hold about 3%. Input material: PBMCs. The receptors come from a woman between 18 and 30 years old in good health and CMV-seropositive.

This clone was counted a single time. The chain links TRBV6-1 to TRBJ1-2, with 7 positions matching TRBD1. Germline CDR1 and CDR2: MNHNS and SASEGT. V lost 2 bases, J lost 1 base, and 10 bases stayed unmatched. The CDR3 runs 17 residues. CDR3 amino acids: CASSEYSWDRVNYGYTF. The CDR3 DNA reads TGTGCCAGCAGTGAATACTCGTGGGACAGAGTTAACTATGGCTACACCTTC.

The chain combines TRBV6-5 with TRBJ1-2, with TRBD1 matching over 7 bases. V lost 7 bases and J lost 0; bases outside the gene matches: 8. This CDR3 has 15 residues. Germline-derived CDR1 and CDR2 are MNHEY and SVGAGI. The CDR3 reads CASTNTGAANYGYTF. Written as DNA, the CDR3 is TGTGCCAGCACCAATACAGGGGCCGCTAACTATGGCTACACCTTC.